This is a list of T cell receptor beta chains from one sample in a study of cytomegalovirus exposure and HLA in healthy donors. The method was immunoSEQ multiplex PCR; TCRdb's version includes in-frame clones alone and lacks a portion of them. Its clone listing holds 100,000 to 150,000 clones. The source material was PBMCs. The origin of the receptors is a man in his forties or fifties in good health and CMV-seronegative. Both conserved end residues are part of each CDR3. The D gene is left open where the match is weak.

J: TRBJ2-7; V: TRBV5-1; D: TRBD2; length: 15; DNA: TGCGCCAGCAGCTTGGGCGTGGGAGGGCCCGACGAGCAGTACTTC; CDR3: CASSLGVGGPDEQYF
J: TRBJ2-7; V: TRBV11-3; D: NA; length: 12; DNA: TGTGCCAGCAAGACAGGATTCAACGAGCAGTACTTC; CDR3: CASKTGFNEQYF
J: TRBJ2-1; V: TRBV19; D: TRBD2; length: 16; DNA: TGTGCCAGTAGTATAGGGGCGGGAGGCTCCTACAATGAGCAGTTCTTC; CDR3: CASSIGAGGSYNEQFF
J: TRBJ2-3; V: TRBV9; D: TRBD2; length: 17; DNA: TGTGCCAGCAGCTTAGGGACTAGCGGGAGGCTGACAGATACGCAGTATTTT; CDR3: CASSLGTSGRLTDTQYF
J: TRBJ2-5; V: TRBV7-6; D: NA; length: 13; DNA: TGTGCCAGCAGCTCCCCGGGTCGAGAGACCCAGTACTTC; CDR3: CASSSPGRETQYF
J: TRBJ1-2; V: TRBV4-1; D: NA; length: 17; DNA: TGCGCCAGCAGCCAAGACCGGACTTCTATGATGGGCTATGGCTACACCTTC; CDR3: CASSQDRTSMMGYGYTF
J: TRBJ1-1; V: TRBV7-8; D: NA; length: 13; DNA: TGTGCCAGCACCCCCAGGGGGAACACTGAAGCTTTCTTT; CDR3: CASTPRGNTEAFF
J: TRBJ2-7; V: TRBV4-1; D: TRBD2; length: 15; DNA: TGCGCCAGCAGCCAAGGGGGGGGGTCTGGGGACGAGCAGTACTTC; CDR3: CASSQGGGSGDEQYF
J: TRBJ2-1; V: TRBV11-2; D: TRBD2; length: 16; DNA: TGTGCCAGCAGATTCGCTAGCGGGTCCTCCTACAATGAGCAGTTCTTC; CDR3: CASRFASGSSYNEQFF
J: TRBJ2-3; V: TRBV19; D: NA; length: 12; DNA: TGTGCCAGTAGTATCAAATCAGATACGCAGTATTTT; CDR3: CASSIKSDTQYF
J: TRBJ2-7; V: TRBV2; D: TRBD1; length: 12; DNA: TGTGCCAGCAGCCTAGGACAGGGCGAGCAGTACTTC; CDR3: CASSLGQGEQYF
J: TRBJ2-7; V: TRBV14; D: TRBD2; length: 13; DNA: TGTGCCAGCAGCCAAGATCGGACTAGCGGGGGACACTTC; CDR3: CASSQDRTSGGHF
J: TRBJ2-7; V: TRBV5-4; D: TRBD2; length: 15; DNA: TGTGCCAGCAGCTCCGGGACTAGCGGAAACTACGAGCAGTACTTC; CDR3: CASSSGTSGNYEQYF
J: TRBJ1-4; V: TRBV27; D: TRBD1; length: 16; DNA: TGTGCCAGCAGTCGACAGGGCCCTGGGGGCGATGAAAAACTGTTTTTT; CDR3: CASSRQGPGGDEKLFF
J: TRBJ1-5; V: TRBV28; D: TRBD1; length: 12; DNA: TGTGCCAGCAGTTCTCCCGGACAGGGGAGGCATTTT; CDR3: CASSSPGQGRHF
J: TRBJ2-1; V: TRBV15; D: TRBD2; length: 15; DNA: TGTGCCACCAGTATAACTAGCGGGACCTACAATGAGCAGTTCTTC; CDR3: CATSITSGTYNEQFF
J: TRBJ1-4; V: TRBV7-8; D: NA; length: 16; DNA: TGTGCCAGCAGCTTAGTTGGAGGGCGATTAAGTGAAAAACTGTTTTTT; CDR3: CASSLVGGRLSEKLFF
J: TRBJ1-1; V: TRBV10-3; D: TRBD1; length: 14; DNA: TGTGCCATCAGCCTGGGACAGAAGAACACTGAAGCTTTCTTT; CDR3: CAISLGQKNTEAFF
J: TRBJ2-3; V: TRBV5-1; D: TRBD2; length: 17; DNA: TGCGCCAGCAGCTTGGACGCGACTAGCGGGAGAACGGATACGCAGTATTTT; CDR3: CASSLDATSGRTDTQYF
J: TRBJ1-4; V: TRBV5-6; D: TRBD1; length: 15; DNA: TGTGCCAGCAGCCTAGGACAGGTCTCTAATGAAAAACTGTTTTTT; CDR3: CASSLGQVSNEKLFF
J: TRBJ2-3; V: TRBV5-1; D: TRBD2; length: 15; DNA: TGCGCCAGCAGCTTTGGGGGGGGACCCACAGATACGCAGTATTTT; CDR3: CASSFGGGPTDTQYF
J: TRBJ1-2; V: TRBV6-5; D: NA; length: 12; DNA: TGTGCCAGCACCCCCGGACAGTATGGCTACACCTTC; CDR3: CASTPGQYGYTF
J: TRBJ1-2; V: TRBV10-1; D: NA; length: 12; DNA: TGCGCCAGCAGGGGGCGTAGAAATGGCTACACCTTC; CDR3: CASRGRRNGYTF